The TCR beta chain described here comes from a study of spatial heterogeneity in lung cancer. As for the study in general: Compared with alpha-chain sequences, beta-chain sequences were consistently detected in greater numbers.

This clonotype was counted ten times or more. The time point: blood at routine non-recurrence follow-up after resection. Whole RNA obtained from tumor, nontumor lung or frozen PBMC underwent sequencing without sorting. Per germline, CDR1 SGHRS and CDR2 YFSETQ. V was clipped by 4 bases and J by 3 bases; unmatched bases: 7. CDR3 length: 14 amino acids. MiXCR was run by TCRdb on the 5' RACE reads, yielding one entry per CDR3 protein. The data show about 52,000 distinct CDR3 sequences, 6.5% to 7.5% seen once. The chain combines TRBV5-1 with TRBJ2-7; TRBD1 agrees at 7 bases. The starting material was PBMCs, obtained at follow-up. The sequence was obtained from a female donor with early-stage non-small cell lung cancer. In nucleotides, the CDR3 is TGCGCCAGCAGCCCGGGACAGCTCTTCTACGAGCAGTACTTC. Encoded protein: CASSPGQLFYEQYF.